The clone carrying this T cell receptor beta chain has only a few counts. The antigen is unknown. The data belong to a study of identical twins. Study-level findings and limits: Donors were not followed over many years; analysis was cross-sectional. Beta clonotypes that were abundant in cord blood contained fewer insertions, a pattern absent from memory repertoires.

A universal primer site was created by template switching, with the cDNA bearing unique molecular identifiers. TCRdb reanalysed the 5' RACE reads using MiXCR and keeps one entry per CDR3 protein. The sample records about 790,000 distinct CDR3 sequences, roughly 18% being singletons. With V trimmed by 4 bases and J by 5 bases, 5 bases remained unmatched. The germline V gene has CDR1 SQVTM and CDR2 ANQGSEA. This CDR3 contains 14 residues. The data also belong to a second study, concerning T cells expressing NK-cell markers. In that study: It was sorted CD3+CD56+NKG2C+, CD3+CD56+NKG2C- and CD3+CD56-NKG2C+ T cells that supplied the TCR beta repertoires.

The TCR sequence derives from a woman aged 18-30 years in good health. The chain combines TRBV29-1 with TRBJ2-1; TRBD2 matches at 10 bases. The sample comprised PBMCs. The CDR3 DNA reads TGCAGCGTTGCAACACTAGCGGGGCACAATGAGCAGTTCTTC. Translating it yields CSVATLAGHNEQFF.